Included here is one T cell receptor (beta chain) sequence, with context. Its antigen is unknown. This sample is part of a study of identical twins. Findings of the study overall: Sequences that were beta out-of-frame showed weaker excess twin sharing.

V lost 3 bases, J lost 2 bases, and 8 bases lay in between. CDR1 is KGHSH and CDR2 is LQKENI in the germline V gene. This CDR3 has 14 residues. Each CDR3 protein gets one entry after TCRdb re-called the 5' RACE reads with MiXCR. The sample records a few hundred thousand distinct CDR3 sequences, 9% to 10% being singletons. Each donor (without exception) was a healthy Caucasian. The sequence was collected from a woman between 45 and 60 years old in good health. The chain uses TRBV18 and TRBJ2-1, with D maybe TRBD2 (6 bases). What was sequenced was naive T cells sorted from blood. CDR3 protein: CASSPQRAYNEQFF. CDR3 nucleotides: TGTGCCAGCTCACCTCAGCGGGCCTACAATGAGCAGTTCTTC.